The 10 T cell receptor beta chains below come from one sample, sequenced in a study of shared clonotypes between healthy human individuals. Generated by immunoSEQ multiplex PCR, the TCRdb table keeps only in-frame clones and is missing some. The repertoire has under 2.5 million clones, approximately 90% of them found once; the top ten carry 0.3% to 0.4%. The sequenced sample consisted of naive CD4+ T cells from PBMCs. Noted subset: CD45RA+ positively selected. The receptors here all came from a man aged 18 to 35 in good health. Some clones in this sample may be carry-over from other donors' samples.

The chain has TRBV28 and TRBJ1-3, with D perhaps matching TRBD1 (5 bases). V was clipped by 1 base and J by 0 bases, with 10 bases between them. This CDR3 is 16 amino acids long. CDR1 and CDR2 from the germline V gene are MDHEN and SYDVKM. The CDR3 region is CASSLFGGISGNTIYF. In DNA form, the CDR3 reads TGTGCCAGCAGTTTATTCGGGGGAATCTCTGGAAACACCATATATTTT.

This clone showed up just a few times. The CDR3 here is CASSLDSGTGVTEAFF. Here the CDR3 DNA reads TGTGCCAGCAGCTTAGATTCCGGGACAGGGGTCACTGAAGCTTTCTTT. The chain is built from TRBV7-2 and TRBJ1-1, with 10 bases that match TRBD1. The V and J ends lost 1 base and 4 bases, in that order; junction bases with no gene match: 6. CDR1 is SGHTA and CDR2 is FQGNSA in the germline V gene. This CDR3 comprises 16 residues.

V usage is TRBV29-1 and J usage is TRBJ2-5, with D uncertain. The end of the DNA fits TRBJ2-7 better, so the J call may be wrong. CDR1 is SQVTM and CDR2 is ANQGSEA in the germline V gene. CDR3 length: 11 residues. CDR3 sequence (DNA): TGCAGCGCTAGTCGGGCCTACGAGCAGTACTTC. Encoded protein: CSASRAYEQYF.

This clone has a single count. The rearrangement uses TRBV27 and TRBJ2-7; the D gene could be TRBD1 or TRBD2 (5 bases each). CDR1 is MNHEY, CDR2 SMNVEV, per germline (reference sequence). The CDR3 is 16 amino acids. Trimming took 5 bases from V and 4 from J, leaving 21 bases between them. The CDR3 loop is CASSPTPSGPRYEQYF. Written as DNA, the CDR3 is TGTGCCAGCAGTCCAACCCCCTCGGGACCGAGATACGAGCAGTACTTC.

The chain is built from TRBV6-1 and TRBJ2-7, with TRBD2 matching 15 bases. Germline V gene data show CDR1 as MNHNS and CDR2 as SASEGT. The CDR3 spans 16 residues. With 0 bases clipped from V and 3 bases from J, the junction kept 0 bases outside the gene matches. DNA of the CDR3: TGTGCCAGCAGTGAAGCGGGACTAGCGGGAGGCTACGAGCAGTACTTC. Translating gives CASSEAGLAGGYEQYF.

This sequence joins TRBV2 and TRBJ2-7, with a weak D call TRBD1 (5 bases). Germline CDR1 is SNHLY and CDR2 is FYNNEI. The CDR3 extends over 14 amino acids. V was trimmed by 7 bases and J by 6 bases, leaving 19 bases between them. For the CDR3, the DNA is TGTGCCAGCAAGGCAACTCCAGGGTCCGGCGAGCAGTACTTC. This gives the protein CASKATPGSGEQYF. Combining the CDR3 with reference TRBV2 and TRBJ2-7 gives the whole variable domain EPEVTQTPSHQVTQMGQEVILRCVPISNHLYFYWYRQILGQKVEFLVSFYNNEISEKSEIFDDQFSVERPDGSNFTLKIRSTKLEDSAMYFCASKATPGSGEQYFGPGTRLTVT.

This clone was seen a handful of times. DNA of the CDR3: TGTGCCAGCACCACGGGGTTAGGGCAGCCCCAGCATTTT. This gives the protein CASTTGLGQPQHF. The genes are TRBV2 and TRBJ1-5; D gene ambiguous. CDR1 SNHLY and CDR2 FYNNEI come from the germline V gene. Trimming removed 7 bases at V and 7 bases at J, with 14 bases between. The CDR3 length is 13 residues.

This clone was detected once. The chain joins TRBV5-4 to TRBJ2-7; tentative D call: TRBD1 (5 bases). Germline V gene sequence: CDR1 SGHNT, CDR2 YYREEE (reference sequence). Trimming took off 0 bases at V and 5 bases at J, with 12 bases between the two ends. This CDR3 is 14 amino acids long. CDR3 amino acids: CASSLVGALDEQYF. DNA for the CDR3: TGTGCCAGCAGCTTGGTAGGGGCCCTCGACGAGCAGTACTTC. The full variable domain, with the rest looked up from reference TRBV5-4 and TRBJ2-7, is ETGVTQSPTHLIKTRGQQVTLRCSSQSGHNTVSWYQQALGQGPQFIFQYYREEENGRGNFPPRFSGLQFPNYSSELNVNALELDDSALYLCASSLVGALDEQYFGPGTRLTVT.

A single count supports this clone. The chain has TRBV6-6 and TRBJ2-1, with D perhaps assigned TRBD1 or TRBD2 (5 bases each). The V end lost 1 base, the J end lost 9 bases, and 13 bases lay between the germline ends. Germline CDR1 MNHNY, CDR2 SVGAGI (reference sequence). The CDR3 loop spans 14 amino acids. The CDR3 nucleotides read TGTGCCAGCAGTTACTTGGGGGAACGAGGTGAGCAGTTCTTC. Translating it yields CASSYLGERGEQFF.

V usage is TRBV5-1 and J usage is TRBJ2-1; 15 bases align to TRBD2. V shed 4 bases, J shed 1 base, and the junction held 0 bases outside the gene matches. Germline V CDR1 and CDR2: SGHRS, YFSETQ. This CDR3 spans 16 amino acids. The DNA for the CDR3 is TGCGCCAGCAGCGGGACTAGCGGGAGGTCCTACAATGAGCAGTTCTTC. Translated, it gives CASSGTSGRSYNEQFF.